This record covers a single TCR beta chain. Its target is not known. Looked up from germline, CDR1 is SNHLY and CDR2 is FYNNEI. The CDR3 loop spans 11 amino acids. V dropped 6 bases and J dropped 10 bases, with 10 bases sitting between them. These data are taken from a study of cytomegalovirus exposure and HLA in healthy donors. Findings of the study overall: Later, an analysis showed that TCR beta chains associated with HLA were more clonally expanded than others that were equally common.

Primers included in the PCR were 60 Vbeta and 13 Jbeta primers. TCRdb's table, derived via immunoSEQ multiplex PCR, lists solely in-frame clones and lacks some. The sample has under 300,000 clones, about nine tenths seen once; the top ten hold about 1.5%. The sequence was obtained from a girl under 10 years old in good health and CMV-seronegative. The sequenced sample consisted of PBMCs. The gene calls are TRBV2 and TRBJ2-1; D is perhaps TRBD2 (7 bases). The CDR3 region is CASRRGGEQFF. CDR3 DNA sequence: TGTGCCAGCAGGAGGGGGGGGGAGCAGTTCTTC.